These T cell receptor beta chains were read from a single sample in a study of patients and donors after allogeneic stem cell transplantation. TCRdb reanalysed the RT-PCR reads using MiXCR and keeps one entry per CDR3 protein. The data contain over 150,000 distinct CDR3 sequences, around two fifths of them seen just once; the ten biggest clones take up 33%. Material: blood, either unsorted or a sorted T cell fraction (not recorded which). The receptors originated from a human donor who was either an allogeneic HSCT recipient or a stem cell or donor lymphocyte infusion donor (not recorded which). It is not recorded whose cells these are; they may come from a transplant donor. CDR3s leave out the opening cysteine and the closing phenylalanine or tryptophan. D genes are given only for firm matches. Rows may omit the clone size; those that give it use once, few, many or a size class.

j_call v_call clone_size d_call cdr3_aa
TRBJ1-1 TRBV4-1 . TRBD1 ASSQGQGKGTEAF
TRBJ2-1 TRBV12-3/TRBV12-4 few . ASSLADSAGPLNEQF
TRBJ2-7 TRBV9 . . ASSASPGSYEQY
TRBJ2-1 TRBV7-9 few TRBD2 AGTSGANEQF
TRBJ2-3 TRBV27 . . ASSSLGQATDTQY
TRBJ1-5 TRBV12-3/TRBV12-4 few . ASSSQQGGQPQH
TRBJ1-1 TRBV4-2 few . ASSQPGPGDTEAF
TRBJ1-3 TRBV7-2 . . ASSPRWGPLSGNTIY
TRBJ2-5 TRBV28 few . ASSWTQETQY
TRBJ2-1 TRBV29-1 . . STDLQGGGEQF
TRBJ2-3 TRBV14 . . ASSQGTYTDTQY
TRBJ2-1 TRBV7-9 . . ASSLAYEQF
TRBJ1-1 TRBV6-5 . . ASSYGRGSNTEAF
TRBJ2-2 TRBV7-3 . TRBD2 ASSLGGRAAGELF
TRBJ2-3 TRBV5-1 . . ASSFGGPADTQY
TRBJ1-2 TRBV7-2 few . ASSLERGNYGYT
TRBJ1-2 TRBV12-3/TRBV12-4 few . ASSLVVSYGYT
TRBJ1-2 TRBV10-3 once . AISEGGTRNYGYT
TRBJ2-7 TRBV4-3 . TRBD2 ASSLYTGTSSYEQY
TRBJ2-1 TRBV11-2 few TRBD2 ASSYQTSGTHNEQF
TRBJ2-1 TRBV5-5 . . ASSLSSPSSYNEQF
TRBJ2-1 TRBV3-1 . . ASSQADGNNEQF
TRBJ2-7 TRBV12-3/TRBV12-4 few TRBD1 ASSLGGQYEQY
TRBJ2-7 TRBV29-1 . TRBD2 SVELRESYEQY
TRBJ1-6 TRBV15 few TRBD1 ATSRVDRELAPLH
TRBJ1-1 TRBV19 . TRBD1 ASSGGQILNTEAF
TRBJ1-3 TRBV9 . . ASSETGPGGNTIY
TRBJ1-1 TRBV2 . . ASSRDLNTEAF
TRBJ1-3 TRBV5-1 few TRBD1 ASSLEGTGGNTIY
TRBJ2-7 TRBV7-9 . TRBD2 ASTLSGTSYEQY
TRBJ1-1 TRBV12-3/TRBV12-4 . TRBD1 ASSLRDSDTEAF
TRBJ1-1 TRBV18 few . ASSPPTFGTEAF
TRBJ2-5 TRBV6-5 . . ASSPWIYQETQY
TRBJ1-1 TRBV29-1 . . SVDRASNTEAF
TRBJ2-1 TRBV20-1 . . SAWGFGSNNEQF
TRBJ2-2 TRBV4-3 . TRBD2 ASSQEGMGLAGVTGELF
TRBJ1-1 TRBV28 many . ASSLVNTEAF
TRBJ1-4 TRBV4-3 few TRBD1 ASSPGQGAPNEKLF
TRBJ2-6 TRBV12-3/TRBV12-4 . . ASSRARGANVLT
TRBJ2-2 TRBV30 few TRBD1 AWSKRQGSFTGELF
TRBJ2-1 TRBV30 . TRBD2 ACSGGSYVNEQF
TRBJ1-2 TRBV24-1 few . ATSDRDGYT
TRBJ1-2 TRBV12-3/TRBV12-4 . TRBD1 ASRPLRDRSYGYT
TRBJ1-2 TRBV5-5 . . ASSLDDRTRGYT
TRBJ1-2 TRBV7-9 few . ASSPPGNNYGYT
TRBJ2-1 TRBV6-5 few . ASSYSGLLNEQF
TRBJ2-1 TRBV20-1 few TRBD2 SASRLAGGPEQF
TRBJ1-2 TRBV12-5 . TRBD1 ASGLGTGEGYT
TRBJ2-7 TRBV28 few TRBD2 ASSLAGTSSYEQY
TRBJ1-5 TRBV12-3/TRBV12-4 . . ASSLQDSNQPQH
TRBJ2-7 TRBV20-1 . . SARIGNLLAYEQY